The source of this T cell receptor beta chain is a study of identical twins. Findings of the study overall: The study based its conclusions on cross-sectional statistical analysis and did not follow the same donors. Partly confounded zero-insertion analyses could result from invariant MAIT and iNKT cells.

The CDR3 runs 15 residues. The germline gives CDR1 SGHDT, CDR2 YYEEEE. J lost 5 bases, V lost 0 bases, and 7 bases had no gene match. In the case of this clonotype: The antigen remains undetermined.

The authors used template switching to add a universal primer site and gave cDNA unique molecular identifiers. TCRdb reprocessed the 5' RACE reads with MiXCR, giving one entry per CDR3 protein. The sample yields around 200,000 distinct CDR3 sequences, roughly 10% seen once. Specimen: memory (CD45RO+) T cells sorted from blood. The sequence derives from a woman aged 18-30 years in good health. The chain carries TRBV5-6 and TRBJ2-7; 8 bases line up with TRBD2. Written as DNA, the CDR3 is TGTGCCAGCAGCTTGGTGAGCGGGAGAGCGAACGAGCAGTACTTC. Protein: CASSLVSGRANEQYF.